This TCR beta chain was observed in a study of T cell repertoires in cytomegalovirus infection. Study at large: HLA-B-restricted CMV epitopes that are well studied, plus recently identified HLA-C-restricted ones, were used by the study. Public TCR beta signatures marked donors with CMV infection and the matching HLA. Study-wide results and limits: HLA-C-restricted CMV clonotypes gave the most frequent clonotype in two of eight donors.

CDR3 length: 19 residues. Germline V gene data show CDR1 as SGHVS and CDR2 as FQNEAQ. Unmatched junction bases numbered 19, after V lost 6 bases and J lost 7 bases. TCRdb recomputed calls from the reads with MiXCR, one row per CDR3 protein. The table records roughly 500,000 distinct CDR3 sequences, about 33% of them present only once. This clonotype was picked up many times. The antigen remains undetermined. The TCR originated in a human donor in good health (CMV status not recorded). Some clones in this sample may be carry-over from other donors' samples. The rearrangement uses TRBV7-8 and TRBJ2-1; 12 bases are shared with TRBD2. This material consisted of cultured PBMCs, taken from culture after CMV antigen stimulation. The CDR3, as DNA: TGTGCCAGCAGTACTAGACTAGCGGGAGCGGAGTATGGGGGGAATGAGCAGTTCTTC. This encodes CASSTRLAGAEYGGNEQFF.